This TCR beta chain was captured by sequencing in a study of cytomegalovirus exposure and HLA in healthy donors. Donors came from a validation cohort of over a hundred subjects, distinct from the first 666-subject cohort. Germline trimming cut 4 bases from V and 6 bases from J; bases unmatched to any gene: 9. This CDR3 is built from 14 residues. Germline V gives CDR1 SGDLS, CDR2 YYNGEE. Regarding the study as a whole: First-cohort TCR clusters were later found to tend to co-occur in the roughly 130 validation repertoires.

Sequencing used immunoSEQ multiplex PCR; TCRdb keeps in-frame clones, though not all of them. The sample carries about 70,000 clones, over 90% recorded once. With regard to this clone: Its specificity is not known.

The material sequenced was PBMCs. This sequence was found in a man aged 18 to 29 in good health and CMV-seropositive. The chain couples TRBV9 to TRBJ1-1; TRBD1 agrees at 7 bases. The CDR3 spells CASSPIDRAAEAFF. CDR3 bases: TGTGCCAGCAGCCCGATTGACAGGGCCGCTGAAGCTTTCTTT.